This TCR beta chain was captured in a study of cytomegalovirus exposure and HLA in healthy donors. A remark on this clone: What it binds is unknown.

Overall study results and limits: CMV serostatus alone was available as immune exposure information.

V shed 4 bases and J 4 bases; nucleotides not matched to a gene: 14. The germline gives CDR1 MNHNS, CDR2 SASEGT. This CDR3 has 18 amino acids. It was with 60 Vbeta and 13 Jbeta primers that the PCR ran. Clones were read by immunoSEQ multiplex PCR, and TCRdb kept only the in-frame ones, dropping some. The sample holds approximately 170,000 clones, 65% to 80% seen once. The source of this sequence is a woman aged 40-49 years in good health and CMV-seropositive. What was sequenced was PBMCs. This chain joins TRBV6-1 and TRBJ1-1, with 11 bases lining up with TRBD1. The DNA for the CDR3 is TGTGCCAGCAGTGCTTTACCCGGACAGGGGGCGCGGGGCACTGAAGCTTTCTTT. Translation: CASSALPGQGARGTEAFF.